Following are 15 T cell receptor beta chains from one sample sequenced in a study of cytomegalovirus exposure and HLA in healthy donors. Only in-frame clones appear in the TCRdb table, and some are missing; sequencing was by immunoSEQ multiplex PCR. The sample lists about 120,000 clones, more than 70% seen once, with under 2.5% in the top ten. Specimen: PBMCs. These receptors were obtained from a woman younger than 45 in good health and CMV-seronegative.

This rearrangement joins TRBV7-6 to TRBJ2-7; TRBD2 matches at 10 bases. Germline-derived CDR1 and CDR2 are SGHVS and FNYEAQ. CDR3 size: 17 residues. V was pared by 1 base and J by 0 bases, with 6 bases of the junction left unmatched. The CDR3 sequence: CASSLGALAGSSYEQYF. Written as DNA, the CDR3 is TGTGCCAGCAGCTTAGGTGCACTAGCGGGGTCCTCCTACGAGCAGTACTTC.

This clone is a singleton in its sample. The rearrangement uses TRBV6-5 and TRBJ1-5, with D unclear. V was trimmed by 5 bases and J by 0 bases, leaving 8 bases between them. CDR3 length equals 14 residues. The germline CDR1 and CDR2 sequences are MNHEY and SVGAGI. CDR3 residues: CASSTTNSNQPQHF. The CDR3 nucleotides read TGTGCCAGCAGTACCACAAATAGCAATCAGCCCCAGCATTTT.

The chain combines TRBV7-2 with TRBJ1-6; no reliable D call. V dropped 5 bases and J dropped 6 bases, with 14 bases sitting between them. This CDR3 contains 15 residues. Germline CDR1 is SGHTA and CDR2 is FQGNSA. For the CDR3, the DNA is TGTGCCAGCAGCCCGACTACCGGCAGTAATTCACCCCTCCACTTT. Translating it yields CASSPTTGSNSPLHF.

The chain uses TRBV6-1 and TRBJ2-3; no definite D call. V lost 0 bases, J lost 5 bases, and 6 bases lay in between. CDR1 and CDR2 (germline): MNHNS, SASEGT. The CDR3 consists of 13 residues. The CDR3 sequence: CASSEAARDTQYF. DNA for the CDR3: TGTGCCAGCAGTGAAGCAGCAAGAGATACGCAGTATTTT.

The chain is built from TRBV6-5 and TRBJ1-6; D may be TRBD1 (5 bases). Germline CDR1 and CDR2: MNHEY and SVGAGI. The CDR3 is 14 amino acids. V was trimmed by 0 bases and J by 7 bases, leaving 7 bases between them. CDR3 sequence reads: CASSYSTVNSPLHF. The DNA of the CDR3 is TGTGCCAGCAGTTACTCGACAGTAAATTCACCCCTCCACTTT.

The chain employs TRBV6-1 and TRBJ1-1; no clear D. The germline V gene has CDR1 MNHNS and CDR2 SASEGT. Trimming shortened V by 5 bases and J by 11 bases, and 12 bases separated the two germline ends. The CDR3 spans 11 residues. CDR3: CASSYPPVAFF. Written as DNA, the CDR3 is TGTGCCAGCAGTTACCCGCCAGTGGCTTTCTTT.

This clone was picked up a small number of times. This rearrangement joins TRBV7-8 to TRBJ1-2, with no clear D. The CDR3 extends over 13 amino acids. V shed 8 bases and J shed 2 bases, with 12 bases lying between them. Germline V gives CDR1 SGHVS, CDR2 FQNEAQ. This chain's CDR3 is CASAYSSNYGYTF. The CDR3 nucleotides read TGTGCCAGCGCATACAGCTCCAACTATGGCTACACCTTC.

This chain joins TRBV19 and TRBJ1-1; 10 nucleotides line up with TRBD1. From germline, CDR1 is LNHDA and CDR2 SQIVND (reference sequence). V shed 7 bases and J 5 bases; nucleotides not matched to a gene: 4. The CDR3 loop spans 13 amino acids. The CDR3 coding sequence is TGTGCCAGTACGGACAGGGGGAGAACTGAAGCTTTCTTT. Encoded protein: CASTDRGRTEAFF. Using reference TRBV19 and TRBJ1-1 for the parts outside the CDR3, the full variable domain is DGGITQSPKYLFRKEGQNVTLSCEQNLNHDAMYWYRQDPGQGLRLIYYSQIVNDFQKGDIAEGYSVSREKKESFPLTVTSAQKNPTAFYLCASTDRGRTEAFFGQGTRLTVV.

The rearrangement joins TRBV14 to TRBJ1-2, with D possibly being TRBD1 (6 bases). The germline gives CDR1 SGHDN, CDR2 FVKESK. This CDR3 contains 16 residues. Trimming pared 0 bases from V and 7 bases from J, leaving 18 bases between. CDR3 DNA: TGTGCCAGCAGCCAAGACTTAGGCCGGGGGGCCGGTGGCTACACCTTC. Residues: CASSQDLGRGAGGYTF.

In the case of this clone: Different DNA sequences within this sample yield the same CDR3. J is TRBJ1-4 and V is TRBV9; a possible D gene is TRBD1 (6 bases). V gave up 0 bases and J gave up 4 bases, with 10 bases separating them. Germline V gives CDR1 SGDLS, CDR2 YYNGEE. CDR3 length: 15 residues. The DNA for the CDR3 is TGTGCCAGCAGCGTAGGCGGGGGCGGTAATGAAAAACTGTTTTTT. This sequence encodes CASSVGGGGNEKLFF.

The rearrangement links TRBV7-9 to TRBJ1-3, with D hard to call. This CDR3 region has 17 residues. V was clipped by 0 bases and J by 4 bases, with 16 bases between them. The V gene's germline CDR1 is SEHNR and CDR2 FQNEAQ (reference sequence). The CDR3 nucleotides are TGTGCCAGCAGCTTAGCAGTCTCCCTTCTCACAGGAAACACCATATATTTT. Protein product: CASSLAVSLLTGNTIYF.

This chain uses TRBV9 with TRBJ1-2; D is ambiguous. Trimming removed 0 bases at V and 4 bases at J, with 10 bases between. CDR1 is SGDLS and CDR2 is YYNGEE in the germline V gene. The CDR3 length is 14 residues. DNA of the CDR3: TGTGCCAGCAGCGTAGCGGCGGTTTCCTATGGCTACACCTTC. As protein: CASSVAAVSYGYTF.

The chain uses TRBV11-3 and TRBJ1-4, with D unresolved. Trimming cost V 5 bases and J 3 bases, with 16 bases left between them. CDR3 length: 16 residues. Germline CDR1 SGHNT, CDR2 YENEEA. The CDR3 spells CASSLAGKSSNEKLFF. CDR3 in DNA: TGTGCCAGCAGCCTGGCGGGAAAAAGCTCTAATGAAAAACTGTTTTTT.

This clone showed up just once. The rearrangement joins TRBV2 to TRBJ1-2; D remains unclear. The CDR3 extends over 17 amino acids. The V end lost 6 bases, the J end lost 0 bases, and 20 bases lay between the germline ends. Germline-derived CDR1 and CDR2 are SNHLY and FYNNEI. The CDR3 nucleotides are TGTGCCAGCAGGTTTGCCTCTGGTACACCATCTAACTATGGCTACACCTTC. Translating it yields CASRFASGTPSNYGYTF. The whole variable domain, remainder taken from reference TRBV2 and TRBJ1-2, is EPEVTQTPSHQVTQMGQEVILRCVPISNHLYFYWYRQILGQKVEFLVSFYNNEISEKSEIFDDQFSVERPDGSNFTLKIRSTKLEDSAMYFCASRFASGTPSNYGYTFGSGTRLTVV.

This clone was observed once. At one of its ends the junction is not consistent with the germline gene, which may arise from a read error. This chain connects TRBV5-1 to TRBJ2-7; TRBD2 matches 7 bases. The CDR3 spans 17 residues. Germline assignment: CDR1 SGHRS and CDR2 YFSETQ. The CDR3 DNA follows: TGCGCCAGCAGCACGGAGGGTAGCGGGCGGTCCTCCCACGAGCAGTACTTC. This codes for CASSTEGSGRSSHEQYF. The full variable domain, with the rest looked up from reference TRBV5-1 and TRBJ2-7, is KAGVTQTPRYLIKTRGQQVTLSCSPISGHRSVSWYQQTPGQGLQFLFEYFSETQRNKGNFPGRFSGRQFSNSRSEMNVSTLELGDSALYLCASSTEGSGRSSHEQYFGPGTRLTVT.